This T cell receptor (beta chain) stems from a study of CD8+CD57+ T cells in acquired aplastic anemia. Study information: DNA recovered from sorted CD4+ and CD8+ cells had a mean of about 3 ug. Findings of the study overall: A significant difference in CD8+ Simpson's diversity between patients and controls was not found. The same twenty-nine CD8+ CDR3 sequences occurred in patients and in controls.

Both TCR beta VDJ combination and CDR3 sequence profiling were carried out. Genomic DNA was the template for this profiling. TCRdb recomputed calls from the reads with MiXCR, one row per CDR3 protein. There are some 170,000 distinct CDR3 sequences in the sample; 60% to 80% occur only once, and approximately 42% lies in the top ten. Selection for sequencing was limited to patients who had shown CD8+CD57+ cell expansion by flow cytometry. Diagnosis of severe acquired aplastic anemia applied to all patients. Trimming cost V 3 bases and J 4 bases, with 9 bases left between them. This CDR3 is 13 amino acids long. In germline, CDR1 is MDHEN, CDR2 SYDVKM. This clonotype was detected only a few times. Its cognate antigen is unknown.

V usage is TRBV28 and J usage is TRBJ1-2; TRBD1 is a possible D gene (6 bases). Sequencing input: sorted CD4+, CD8+, or CD8+CD57+ T cells (not recorded which) from PBMCs. The receptor comes from a human donor with aplastic anemia. The CDR3 coding sequence is TGTGCCAGCAGTTTTACAGGGTTCTATGGCTACACCTTC. This encodes CASSFTGFYGYTF.